The next 18 T cell receptor beta chains were all read from a single sample in a study of T-cell memory formation after mild COVID-19. Each CDR3 protein is one row after TCRdb ran MiXCR on the 5' RACE reads. This table holds approximately 240,000 distinct CDR3 sequences, 16% found once. Sequenced sample: PBMCs or a T cell subset sorted from them (not recorded which). These receptor sequences come from a man aged 18 to 35 who had mild COVID-19 (a few samples of this study predate the infection). Cell type and time point are not known.

This clonotype occurred a few times. The V gene is TRBV24-1, the J gene TRBJ2-1; D tentatively fits TRBD1 or TRBD2 (5 bases each). The CDR3 length is 14 residues. Germline assignment: CDR1 KGHDR and CDR2 SFDVKD. V was clipped by 5 bases and J by 0 bases, with 7 bases between them. In nucleotides, the CDR3 is TGTGCCACCAGTGTTGGGGGCTCCTACAATGAGCAGTTCTTC. Residues: CATSVGGSYNEQFF.

This clonotype was seen repeatedly, ten times or more. The J gene is TRBJ2-3, the V gene TRBV14; a possible D gene is TRBD2 (6 bases). V lost 1 base and J lost 1, with 15 bases in between. The CDR3 contains 17 residues. Looked up from germline, CDR1 is SGHDN and CDR2 is FVKESK. The DNA of the CDR3 is TGTGCCAGCAGCCAAGCGTCGCGGGGTTGGGGCACAGATACGCAGTATTTT. Its protein is CASSQASRGWGTDTQYF.

This clonotype was seen a handful of times. The genes are TRBV3-1 and TRBJ2-1; 9 bases are shared with TRBD1. Germline V lookup: CDR1 LGHDT, CDR2 YNNKEL (reference sequence). V trimming: 5 bases; J trimming: 1 base; junction bases outside the gene matches: 6. The CDR3 spans 16 residues. DNA of the CDR3: TGTGCCAGCAGCGCGCGGACAGGGGTTTCCTACAATGAGCAGTTCTTC. Translation: CASSARTGVSYNEQFF.

The J gene is TRBJ2-1, the V gene TRBV4-2, with D maybe TRBD2 (5 bases). From germline, CDR1 is LGHNA and CDR2 YNFKEQ. Trimming shortened V by 4 bases and J by 0 bases, and 13 bases separated the two germline ends. CDR3 size: 16 residues. The CDR3 nucleotides are TGTGCCAGCAGCCGACAAGCGGAGAGCTCCTACAATGAGCAGTTCTTC. Translation gives CASSRQAESSYNEQFF.

This clonotype was detected only a few times. This chain uses TRBV6-2 or TRBV6-3 with TRBJ2-3, with TRBD1 matching over 7 bases. J lost 4 bases, V lost 6 bases, and 7 bases had no gene match. Looked up from germline, CDR1 is MNHEY and CDR2 is SVGEGT. The CDR3 has 14 residues. For the CDR3, the DNA is TGTGCCAGCAGCCGGGACAGCCACGCAGATACGCAGTATTTT. Protein: CASSRDSHADTQYF.

V gene TRBV5-1 combines with J gene TRBJ2-3; TRBD2 matches 7 bases. The V gene end was trimmed by 6 bases and the J gene end by 3 bases; junction bases not matched to a gene: 13. This CDR3 is built from 16 residues. CDR1 SGHRS and CDR2 YFSETQ come from the germline V gene. This CDR3 is CASTPPGGSGTDTQYF. In DNA, the CDR3 is TGCGCCAGCACCCCCCCGGGGGGTAGCGGAACAGATACGCAGTATTTT.

This clonotype turned up a few times. The chain has TRBV18 and TRBJ1-3, with TRBD1 as a possible D gene (5 bases). Germline CDR1 is KGHSH and CDR2 is LQKENI. CDR3 length equals 16 residues. Trimming removed 3 bases at V and 0 bases at J, with 12 bases between. The CDR3 DNA reads as TGTGCCAGCTCACCGACACAGGCCTTCTCTGGAAACACCATATATTTT. It codes for CASSPTQAFSGNTIYF. The complete variable domain, with remaining parts taken from reference TRBV18 and TRBJ1-3, reads NAGVMQNPRHLVRRRGQEARLRCSPMKGHSHVYWYRQLPEEGLKFMVYLQKENIIDESGMPKERFSAEFPKEGPSILRIQQVVRGDSAAYFCASSPTQAFSGNTIYFGEGSWLTVV.

This clonotype was picked up a small number of times. The CDR3: CASSFRTSEETQYF. The CDR3 DNA follows: TGTGCCAGCAGCTTCCGGACTAGCGAAGAGACCCAGTACTTC. The V gene is TRBV7-2, the J gene TRBJ2-5, with TRBD2 identical over 9 bases. Trimming took 3 bases from V and 3 from J; bases not matched to a gene: 2. Per germline, CDR1 SGHTA and CDR2 FQGNSA. This CDR3 comprises 14 residues.

CDR3 in amino acids: CSARRDTEAFF. DNA for the CDR3: TGCAGTGCTAGGAGGGACACTGAAGCTTTCTTT. The gene calls are TRBV20-1 and TRBJ1-1; D gene uncertain. V was cut by 3 bases and J by 3 bases, with 5 bases left in between. Per germline, CDR1 DFQATT and CDR2 SNEGSKA (reference sequence). The CDR3 extends over 11 amino acids.

This chain uses TRBV30 with TRBJ2-7; D is possibly TRBD1 (6 bases). V was pared by 4 bases and J by 5 bases, with 12 bases between. Germline V lookup: CDR1 GTSNPN, CDR2 SVGIG (reference sequence). There are 12 residues in the CDR3. The CDR3 sequence is CAWTRGGHEQYF. The CDR3 DNA sequence: TGTGCCTGGACCAGGGGTGGACACGAGCAGTACTTC.

This clonotype has more than one count but fewer than ten. The gene calls are TRBV29-1 and TRBJ1-1, with 7 bases that match TRBD1. The CDR3 is 13 amino acids. The trim removed 7 bases at V and 0 bases at J, leaving 5 bases unmatched. Germline V CDR1 and CDR2: SQVTM, ANQGSEA. CDR3 bases: TGCAGCGCTAGACAGGGAATGAACACTGAAGCTTTCTTT. This gives the protein CSARQGMNTEAFF.

This clonotype showed up just a few times. The chain is built from TRBV12-3 or TRBV12-4 and TRBJ1-5; tentative D call: TRBD1 (6 bases). Deletions cut 3 bases from V and 7 bases from J, with 13 bases between. The CDR3 length is 14 residues. The CDR3 loop reads CASSFGGGPQPQHF. The DNA for the CDR3 is TGTGCCAGCAGTTTTGGCGGGGGCCCCCAGCCCCAGCATTTT.

The CDR3 bases are TGTGCCAGTAGTTCCGATCCGGTCTCTAGCACAGATACGCAGTATTTT. Its protein product is CASSSDPVSSTDTQYF. The chain carries TRBV19 and TRBJ2-3; D not resolved. Trimming left V 5 bases short and J 0 bases short, with 15 bases between. Germline assignment: CDR1 LNHDA and CDR2 SQIVND (reference sequence). The CDR3 extends over 16 amino acids.

This clonotype was seen a handful of times. The rearrangement uses TRBV7-6 and TRBJ1-3, with TRBD1 identical over 7 bases. From germline, CDR1 is SGHVS and CDR2 FNYEAQ. The V segment lost 3 bases and the J segment 3 bases; nucleotides outside the gene matches: 2. CDR3 length equals 14 residues. The CDR3 nucleotides are TGTGCCAGCAGCTTGACAGGGAGTGGAAACACCATATATTTT. Amino acids: CASSLTGSGNTIYF.

V usage is TRBV5-1 and J usage is TRBJ2-5; 13 positions match TRBD2. In germline, CDR1 is SGHRS, CDR2 YFSETQ. Trimming at V came to 4 bases and at J to 5 bases, leaving 11 bases not matched to a gene. This CDR3 is 17 amino acids long. CDR3 loop: CASSDGTSGATVETQYF. The CDR3 bases are TGCGCCAGCAGCGACGGGACTAGCGGGGCGACAGTGGAGACCCAGTACTTC.

The gene calls are TRBV4-2 and TRBJ2-5, with a tentative D call TRBD2 (6 bases). CDR3 length equals 14 residues. Germline V gene sequence: CDR1 LGHNA, CDR2 YNFKEQ. V was shortened by 0 bases and J by 4 bases, with 9 bases between the two germline ends. The CDR3 here is CASSQEGGRETQYF. CDR3 nucleotide sequence: TGTGCCAGCAGCCAAGAGGGGGGTAGAGAGACCCAGTACTTC.

This clonotype came up many times. The chain recombines TRBV7-2 with TRBJ1-1; TRBD1 aligns across 9 bases. The CDR3 totals 19 residues. The ends lost 2 bases at V and 4 bases at J; junction bases unmatched: 17. The V gene's germline CDR1 is SGHTA and CDR2 FQGNSA. The chain's CDR3 is CASSLSSPSGTGYGTEAFF. For the CDR3, the DNA is TGTGCCAGCAGCTTATCCTCACCGTCCGGGACAGGGTATGGCACTGAAGCTTTCTTT. Full variable domain (missing parts from reference TRBV7-2 and TRBJ1-1): GAGVSQSPSNKVTEKGKDVELRCDPISGHTALYWYRQSLGQGLEFLIYFQGNSAPDKSGLPSDRFSAERTGGSVSTLTIQRTQQEDSAVYLCASSLSSPSGTGYGTEAFFGQGTRLTVV.

The chain recombines TRBV9 with TRBJ1-5; the D is unclear. With 5 bases removed from V and 5 bases from J, the gap between germline ends came to 11 bases. CDR1 is SGDLS, CDR2 YYNGEE, per germline. The CDR3 sequence is 13 residues long. CDR3 protein: CASSKGLDQPQHF. CDR3 coding DNA: TGTGCCAGCAGTAAGGGCCTGGATCAGCCCCAGCATTTT. The full variable domain, rest sourced from reference TRBV9 and TRBJ1-5, is DSGVTQTPKHLITATGQRVTLRCSPRSGDLSVYWYQQSLDQGLQFLIQYYNGEERAKGNILERFSAQQFPDLHSELNLSSLELGDSALYFCASSKGLDQPQHFGDGTRLSIL.